This section outlines one T cell receptor beta chain sequence together with its context. TCRdb's copy holds only in-frame clones and misses some; the assay was immunoSEQ multiplex PCR. The table lists roughly 79,000 clones, roughly four fifths of them singletons. CDR1 is GTSNPN and CDR2 is SVGIG in the germline V gene (reference sequence). V was clipped by 1 base and J by 3 bases, with 9 bases between them. The CDR3 loop spans 13 amino acids. These data originate in a study of technical replicates of blood from four donors. The chain has TRBV30 and TRBJ1-1; D is ambiguous. Sample: PBMCs. This sequence originates from a human donor in good health. Some clones in this sample may be carry-over from other donors' samples. The CDR3: CAWSATKYTEAFF. In DNA form, the CDR3 reads TGTGCCTGGAGTGCCACAAAGTACACTGAAGCTTTCTTT.